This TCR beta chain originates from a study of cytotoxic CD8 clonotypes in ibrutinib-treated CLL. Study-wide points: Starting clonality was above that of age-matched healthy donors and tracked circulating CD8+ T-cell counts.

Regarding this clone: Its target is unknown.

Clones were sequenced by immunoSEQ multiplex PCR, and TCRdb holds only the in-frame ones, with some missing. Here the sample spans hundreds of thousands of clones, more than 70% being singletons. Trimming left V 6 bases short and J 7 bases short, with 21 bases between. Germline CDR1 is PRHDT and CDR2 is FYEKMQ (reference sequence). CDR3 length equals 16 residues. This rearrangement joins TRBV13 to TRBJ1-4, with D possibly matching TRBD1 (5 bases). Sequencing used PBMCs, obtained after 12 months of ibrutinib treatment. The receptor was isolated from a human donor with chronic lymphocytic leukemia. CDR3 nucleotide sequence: TGTGCCAGCAGTGATCGAACGACACGCGGGGCTGAAAAACTGTTTTTT. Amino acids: CASSDRTTRGAEKLFF.